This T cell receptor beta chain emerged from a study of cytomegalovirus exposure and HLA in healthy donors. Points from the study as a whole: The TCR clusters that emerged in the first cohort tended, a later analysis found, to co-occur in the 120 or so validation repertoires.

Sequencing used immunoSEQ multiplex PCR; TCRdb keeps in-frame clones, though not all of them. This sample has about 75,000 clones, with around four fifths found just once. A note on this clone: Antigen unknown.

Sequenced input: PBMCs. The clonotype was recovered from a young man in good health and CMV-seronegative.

The CDR3 DNA reads as TGTGCCAGCAGCCGTACAGGTTATAGCAATCAGCCCCAGCATTTT. Protein product: CASSRTGYSNQPQHF. This chain links TRBV9 with TRBJ1-5; a weak D match, TRBD1 (5 bases). The CDR3 covers 15 residues. Germline values: CDR1 SGDLS, CDR2 YYNGEE. V gave up 4 bases and J gave up 0 bases, with 11 bases separating them.